These 20 T cell receptor beta chains were sequenced from one sample in a study of T cell repertoires in cytomegalovirus infection. TCRdb reprocessed the reads via MiXCR and lists one record per CDR3 protein. The data show 150,000 to 200,000 distinct CDR3 sequences, 13% to 15% seen once. The specimen sequenced was PBMCs. Receptor source: a human donor in good health (CMV status not recorded). Some clones in this sample may be carry-over from other donors' samples.

In this sample, this clonotype turned up many times. This rearrangement joins TRBV11-2 to TRBJ2-7, with D perhaps given as TRBD1 or TRBD2 (5 bases each). Germline CDR1 is SGHAT and CDR2 is FQNNGV. The V and J ends lost 1 base and 3 bases respectively, with 10 bases between them. The CDR3 has 14 residues. The CDR3 coding sequence is TGTGCCAGCAGCTTAGGACAGCGGAACTACGAGCAGTACTTC. Translated, it gives CASSLGQRNYEQYF. Full variable domain (remainder filled in from reference TRBV11-2 and TRBJ2-7): EAGVAQSPRYKIIEKRQSVAFWCNPISGHATLYWYQQILGQGPKLLIQFQNNGVVDDSQLPKDRFSAERLKGVDSTLKIQPAKLEDSAVYLCASSLGQRNYEQYFGPGTRLTVT.

The chain couples TRBV14 to TRBJ1-6; D not resolved. Trimming pared 4 bases from V and 8 bases from J, leaving 12 bases between. There are 14 residues in the CDR3. Germline loops: CDR1 SGHDN, CDR2 FVKESK. The CDR3 reads CASSREGIYSPLHF. The DNA of the CDR3 is TGTGCCAGCAGCCGAGAAGGGATTTATTCACCCCTCCACTTT.

The gene calls are TRBV12-3 or TRBV12-4 and TRBJ2-4; 7 bases fit TRBD2. The CDR3 is made up of 12 amino acids. Trimming at V came to 5 bases and at J to 7 bases, leaving 2 bases not matched to a gene. DNA for the CDR3: TGTGCCAGCAGTCAGGGAGGGAACATTCAGTACTTC. It encodes CASSQGGNIQYF.

In its sample, this clonotype was seen many times. This rearrangement joins TRBV12-3 or TRBV12-4 to TRBJ2-1; the match to TRBD1 covers 8 bases. The CDR3 is 14 residues long. V trimming: 4 bases; J trimming: 10 bases; junction bases outside the gene matches: 9. The CDR3 DNA follows: TGTGCCAGCAGTTCGCTCCAGGGGGCAGGAGAGCAGTTCTTC. Protein sequence: CASSSLQGAGEQFF.

This clonotype was counted only a few times. The J gene is TRBJ2-6, the V gene TRBV6-2 or TRBV6-3; D gene uncertain. CDR1 and CDR2 (germline): MNHEY, SVGEGT. This CDR3 region has 15 residues. The ends were cut back, 7 bases at V and 0 bases at J, with 10 bases in the middle. CDR3 residues: CASTDGSSGANVLTF. The DNA of the CDR3 is TGTGCCAGCACCGACGGTTCCTCTGGGGCCAACGTCCTGACTTTC.

This chain uses TRBV4-3 with TRBJ1-1; D gene unclear. CDR1 is LGHNA, CDR2 YSLEER, per germline. The CDR3 consists of 13 residues. With 2 bases removed from V and 8 bases from J, the gap between germline ends came to 12 bases. As DNA, the CDR3 is TGCGCCAGCAGCCAACTCTTCCGGTCGGAAGCTTTCTTT. It encodes CASSQLFRSEAFF.

This clonotype was seen a handful of times. The gene calls are TRBV28 and TRBJ2-7, with 8 bases aligning to TRBD1. Germline loops: CDR1 MDHEN, CDR2 SYDVKM. V gave up 8 bases and J gave up 4 bases; unmatched junction bases: 4. The CDR3 is made up of 12 amino acids. The CDR3 bases are TGTGCCAGCTGGGGACAGGCATACGAGCAGTACTTC. Protein sequence: CASWGQAYEQYF.

There are a few counts of this clonotype. The V call is TRBV29-1, the J call TRBJ2-7, with 7 bases identical to TRBD1. The CDR3 length is 13 residues. V lost 5 bases, J lost 2 bases, and 6 bases stayed unmatched. CDR1 is SQVTM, CDR2 ANQGSEA, per germline. The CDR3 bases are TGCAGCGTTACGACAGGGTGGACCTACGAGCAGTACTTC. It translates to CSVTTGWTYEQYF.

This clonotype was counted many times. The V gene is TRBV7-9, the J gene TRBJ2-1; 7 bases are a match to TRBD2. CDR3 length: 18 amino acids. V trimming: 4 bases; J trimming: 5 bases; junction bases outside the gene matches: 17. Per the germline V gene, CDR1 is SEHNR and CDR2 is FQNEAQ (reference sequence). The chain's CDR3 is CASSSRRASGVGHNEQFF. The CDR3 DNA follows: TGTGCCAGCAGCTCTCGCCGGGCTAGCGGAGTGGGCCACAATGAGCAGTTCTTC.

There are many counts of this clonotype. The V gene is TRBV6-2 or TRBV6-3, the J gene TRBJ2-5, with D maybe TRBD2 (7 bases). Between the trimmed V and J ends, which lost 6 bases and 1 base, there was a span of 15 bases. Germline loops: CDR1 MNHEY, CDR2 SVGEGT. This CDR3 is 15 amino acids long. The CDR3 sequence: CASRNAGAPQETQYF. In nucleotides, the CDR3 is TGTGCCAGCAGGAATGCGGGGGCTCCCCAAGAGACCCAGTACTTC.

The chain carries TRBV7-6 and TRBJ2-2; D uncertain. V lost 6 bases and J 8 bases, leaving 13 bases between the germline ends. CDR3 length: 13 residues. The germline CDR1 and CDR2 sequences are SGHVS and FNYEAQ. The CDR3 bases are TGTGCCAGCAGTCCCTCGGTCTCGGGGGAGCTGTTTTTT. As protein: CASSPSVSGELFF.

This clonotype was seen more than once but under ten times. V usage is TRBV7-8 and J usage is TRBJ1-5; D remains ambiguous. Trimming took off 1 base at V and 7 bases at J, with 8 bases between the two ends. CDR1 is SGHVS, CDR2 FQNEAQ, per germline. The CDR3 is 13 amino acids. In nucleotides, the CDR3 is TGTGCCAGCAGCTTAGGCGGGGAACAGCCCCAGCATTTT. Protein: CASSLGGEQPQHF.

Many counts were recorded for this clonotype. This chain links TRBV19 with TRBJ2-5; 7 bases line up with TRBD1. V lost 4 bases, J lost 0 bases, and 11 bases stayed unmatched. CDR1 and CDR2 (germline): LNHDA, SQIVND (reference sequence). The CDR3 runs to 17 residues. The CDR3 reads CASSTRQGQRYQETQYF. In DNA form, the CDR3 reads TGTGCCAGTAGTACTCGACAGGGACAACGATACCAAGAGACCCAGTACTTC.

J is TRBJ1-2 and V is TRBV28, with a tentative D call TRBD1 (6 bases). This CDR3 is built from 15 residues. CDR1 and CDR2 from the germline V gene are MDHEN and SYDVKM. V dropped 7 bases and J dropped 2 bases, with 17 bases sitting between them. CDR3 sequence: CASTFFGQGNYGYTF. The CDR3 DNA sequence: TGTGCCAGCACTTTTTTCGGCCAGGGGAACTATGGCTACACCTTC.

This clonotype has only a few counts. The genes are TRBV29-1 and TRBJ1-1, with a weak D call TRBD1 (6 bases). The CDR3 loop spans 14 amino acids. The V and J ends lost 5 bases and 0 bases respectively, with 13 bases between them. Per the germline V gene, CDR1 is SQVTM and CDR2 is ANQGSEA. The chain's CDR3 is CSVSKGTLNTEAFF. CDR3 nucleotide sequence: TGCAGCGTTTCAAAAGGGACACTGAACACTGAAGCTTTCTTT.

This clonotype has ten or more counts. V usage is TRBV19 and J usage is TRBJ2-4; D is undetermined. The CDR3 is 14 amino acids. CDR1 LNHDA and CDR2 SQIVND come from the germline V gene (reference sequence). Trimming shortened V by 4 bases and J by 0 bases, and 7 bases separated the two germline ends. CDR3 residues: CASSNRGAKNIQYF. The CDR3 nucleotides read TGTGCCAGTAGTAATCGAGGAGCCAAAAACATTCAGTACTTC.

This clonotype was detected ten times or more. The V and J genes are TRBV6-2 or TRBV6-3 and TRBJ2-1, with 13 bases fitting TRBD2. Germline CDR1 reads MNHEY; CDR2 reads SVGEGT. After removal of 4 bases from V and 0 bases from J, the junction contained 6 bases not matched to a gene. The CDR3 runs 18 residues. CDR3 sequence reads: CASSSRLAGGPSYNEQFF. The CDR3 DNA reads TGTGCCAGCAGTTCTAGACTAGCGGGAGGTCCCTCCTACAATGAGCAGTTCTTC.

This clonotype was counted only a few times. The chain recombines TRBV11-3 with TRBJ2-1; 8 bases are shared with TRBD2. The V gene end was trimmed by 5 bases and the J gene end by 5 bases; junction bases not matched to a gene: 11. In germline, CDR1 is SGHNT, CDR2 YENEEA. CDR3 size: 16 residues. The CDR3 DNA sequence: TGTGCCAGCAGCGCACCGGGACTAGGACCTGACAATGAGCAGTTCTTC. It yields the protein CASSAPGLGPDNEQFF. Looking up the rest from reference TRBV11-3 and TRBJ2-1 gives the full variable domain: EAGVVQSPRYKIIEKKQPVAFWCNPISGHNTLYWYLQNLGQGPELLIRYENEEAVDDSQLPKDRFSAERLKGVDSTLKIQPAELGDSAVYLCASSAPGLGPDNEQFFGPGTRLTVL.

This clonotype was observed at least ten times. The rearrangement links TRBV7-9 to TRBJ2-1; 7 positions agree with TRBD1. This CDR3 is 16 amino acids long. Unmatched junction bases numbered 8, after V lost 4 bases and J lost 2 bases. Germline CDR1 is SEHNR and CDR2 is FQNEAQ (reference sequence). The CDR3 sequence is CASSSQGSLTYNEQFF. The CDR3 nucleotides read TGTGCCAGCAGCTCACAGGGGTCCTTAACCTACAATGAGCAGTTCTTC.

This clonotype was recorded at least ten times. The J gene is TRBJ1-1, the V gene TRBV12-3 or TRBV12-4; D is unresolved. This CDR3 spans 13 amino acids. Trimming took 3 bases from V and 1 from J, leaving 6 bases between them. The CDR3 loop is CASSFEQNTEAFF. The CDR3 nucleotides read TGTGCCAGCAGTTTTGAACAGAACACTGAAGCTTTCTTT.